This paragraph reports one T cell receptor beta chain. Authors' analysis steps: Amplification of reference gene primers was used by the study to estimate nucleated cell counts. Produced via immunoSEQ multiplex PCR; TCRdb's table is partial and in-frame only. The V and J calls and clone size were taken over from that table, and D and trimming were inferred from the DNA. The table lists fewer than 120,000 clones, 76% of them singletons. This record comes from a study of blood T cell repertoires in COVID-19. Study-wide context: From the United States, Italy and Spain came samples of acute and convalescent COVID-19. In each case, the material was cDNA or gDNA derived from T cells, B-cell-depleted T cells, or PBMCs.

CDR3 length equals 13 residues. V lost 6 bases and J lost 7; bases outside the gene matches: 7. Germline V gene lookup returns CDR1 MNHEY and CDR2 SVGAGI. The chain recombines TRBV6-5 with TRBJ1-2, with TRBD1 identical over 8 bases. The sample consisted of peripheral blood. The receptor comes from a woman older than 75 with acute or convalescent COVID-19. This chain's CDR3 is CASRGGQGGGYTF. The CDR3 nucleotides are TGTGCCAGCAGAGGCGGACAGGGTGGTGGCTACACCTTC.